This T cell receptor (beta chain) was identified during a study of CDR3 diversity in severe acne. The germline V gene has CDR1 MGHRA and CDR2 YSYEKL. The CDR3 runs to 14 residues. In the case of this clonotype: One end of the junction does not line up with germline, which may come from a read error.

TCRdb re-analysed the PCR reads in MiXCR, keeping a single row per CDR3 protein. The sample shows over 90,000 distinct CDR3 sequences, 51% of them seen only once. The origin of this receptor is a male donor with acne. Material for sequencing was blood. This rearrangement joins TRBV4-1 to TRBJ2-7, with D tentatively TRBD1 or TRBD2 (6 bases each). The CDR3 spells CAISLWGAAYEQYF. The CDR3 coding sequence is TGCGCCATCAGCTTGTGGGGGGCAGCCTACGAGCAGTACTTC.